Listed here is a single T cell receptor beta chain. Its antigen is unidentified. The CDR3 totals 15 residues. Germline CDR1 WNHNN, CDR2 SYGVQD (reference sequence). Trimming took 2 bases from V and 6 from J; bases not matched to a gene: 5. These data come from a study of beta chain features in type 1 diabetes. Study-wide results and caveats: For patients and controls alike, PCR might favor shorter templates to the same degree. At VDJ recombination sites, type 1 diabetes patients had fewer insertions and more deleted nucleotides. Type 1 diabetes patients showed a moderate but significant shortening of TCRB CDR3s in all four CD4+ subsets.

Via the markers CD45RO/CCR7/CD25/CD127/CD95/CD27, stem cell-like memory, regulatory, central memory and naive CD4+ cells were sorted. Expressed TCRB transcripts were sequenced, since all the RNA that had been isolated was reverse transcribed. Naive, central memory and regulatory T cell samples came to a mean of approximately 3.3 million reads. The protocol was immunoSEQ multiplex PCR, while the TCRdb copy is restricted to in-frame clones and leaves out a portion. The data contain around 70,000 clones, approximately 47% of them singletons. The chain employs TRBV10-1 and TRBJ2-1, with TRBD1 identical over 9 bases. This receptor was obtained from a man aged 25-40 years with type 1 diabetes. Source material: central memory CD4+ T cells from blood. The CDR3 loop reads CASSEPGTGINEQFF. The CDR3 DNA sequence: TGCGCCAGCAGTGAGCCCGGGACAGGGATCAATGAGCAGTTCTTC.